The clone carrying this T cell receptor beta chain turned up a few times. This sample was taken from a study of CD8+ T cells in alopecia areata. Investigators isolated RNA and reverse transcribed it into cDNA to act as the sequencing template. Method: immunoSEQ multiplex PCR; TCRdb's copy keeps in-frame clones and lacks some. In the table there are around 97,000 clones, around 60% of which are singletons. This receptor was obtained from a human donor in good health. Sample: CD4+ T cells sorted from blood.

CDR3 in DNA: TGTGCCAGCAGTTACTCGGCAGGGAATCAGCCCCAGCATTTT. Its protein is CASSYSAGNQPQHF. This chain uses TRBV6-5 with TRBJ1-5; perhaps TRBD1 as D (5 bases). This CDR3 spans 14 amino acids. CDR1 is MNHEY, CDR2 SVGAGI, per germline. V dropped 0 bases and J dropped 4 bases, with 7 bases sitting between them.